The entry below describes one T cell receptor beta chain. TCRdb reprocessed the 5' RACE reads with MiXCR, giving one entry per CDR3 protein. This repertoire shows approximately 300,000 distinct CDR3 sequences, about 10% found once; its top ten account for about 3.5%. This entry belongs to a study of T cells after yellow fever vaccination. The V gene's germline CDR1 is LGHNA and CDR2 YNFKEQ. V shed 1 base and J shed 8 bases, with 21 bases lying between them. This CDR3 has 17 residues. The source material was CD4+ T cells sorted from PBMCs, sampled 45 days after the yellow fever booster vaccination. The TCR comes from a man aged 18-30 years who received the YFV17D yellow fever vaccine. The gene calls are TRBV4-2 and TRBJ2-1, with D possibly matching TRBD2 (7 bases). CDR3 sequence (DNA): TGTGCCAGCAGCCAAGGTGGGGGGGCTAAGTCCGTGCATGAGCAGTTCTTC. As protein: CASSQGGGAKSVHEQFF.